This T cell receptor beta chain is drawn from a study of T-cell memory formation after mild COVID-19. Study as a whole: TCR clusters mostly belonged to single donors.

V lost 12 bases and J lost 8, with 22 bases in between. Germline lookup yields CDR1 KGHDR and CDR2 SFDVKD. The CDR3 spans 14 residues. TCRdb re-called the 5' RACE reads with MiXCR, one entry per CDR3 protein. The sample has 70,000 to 100,000 distinct CDR3 sequences; about 13% are singletons. The sequence derives from an adult woman who had mild COVID-19 (a few samples of this study predate the infection). Cell type and time point are not known. Sequenced material: PBMCs or a T cell subset sorted from them (not recorded which). The V and J genes are TRBV24-1 and TRBJ2-1; tentative D call: TRBD2 (5 bases). CDR3 residues: CAGLSRDSSDEQFF. The CDR3 nucleotides are TGTGCCGGACTTTCCCGAGATAGCTCGGATGAGCAGTTCTTC.